This entry lists 9 T cell receptor beta chains sequenced from one sample in a study of CD8+ T cells in alopecia areata. Extracted RNA was reverse transcribed, and the resulting cDNA served as sequencing template. Method: immunoSEQ multiplex PCR; TCRdb's copy keeps in-frame clones and lacks some. The table has 270,000 or so clones, 58% seen once. Noted treatment: oral pan-JAK inhibitor, 5-10 mg twice daily. The sample consisted of CD4+ T cells sorted from blood, taken at week 24, from a patient treated with tofacitinib. Receptors were obtained from a human donor with alopecia areata.

This clone appeared a few times. The chain combines TRBV6-5 with TRBJ1-3; D is possibly TRBD1 (5 bases). Germline V CDR1 and CDR2: MNHEY, SVGAGI. This CDR3 spans 16 amino acids. V was cut by 2 bases and J by 0 bases, with 11 bases left in between. In DNA, the CDR3 is TGTGCCAGCAGTTACCGTACAGGCAGCTCTGGAAACACCATATATTTT. It is translated as CASSYRTGSSGNTIYF.

J is TRBJ1-2 and V is TRBV2, with 9 bases aligning to TRBD1. The CDR3 extends over 12 amino acids. The J segment lost 5 bases and the V segment lost 7 bases, leaving 2 bases of the junction unmatched. The germline CDR1 and CDR2 sequences are SNHLY and FYNNEI. The CDR3 DNA follows: TGTGCCAGCACGACAGGGGGGTATGGCTACACCTTC. It specifies CASTTGGYGYTF.

This sequence joins TRBV11-2 and TRBJ2-1; no reliable D call. This CDR3 is 12 amino acids long. Germline V gene lookup returns CDR1 SGHAT and CDR2 FQNNGV. V shed 4 bases and J shed 9 bases, with 10 bases lying between them. CDR3 region: CASSSASFEQFF. CDR3 in DNA: TGTGCCAGCAGCTCAGCAAGTTTTGAGCAGTTCTTC.

The J gene is TRBJ2-7, the V gene TRBV27; D might be TRBD1 or TRBD2, each matching 6 bases. CDR3 size: 15 residues. The V gene's germline CDR1 is MNHEY and CDR2 SMNVEV (reference sequence). Trimming cost V 2 bases and J 0 bases, with 11 bases left between them. Here the CDR3 reads CASSLGGLRSYEQYF. The CDR3 coding sequence is TGTGCCAGCAGTTTAGGGGGGCTCCGCTCCTACGAGCAGTACTTC.

As regards this clone: A much larger clone is a single base away; this may be a read error. This rearrangement joins TRBV7-3 to TRBJ2-3; D is unclear. This CDR3 is 11 amino acids long. The ends were cut back, 5 bases at V and 2 bases at J, with 2 bases in the middle. The germline V gene encodes CDR1 SGHTA and CDR2 FQGTGA. The CDR3 reads CASSTTDTQYF. DNA for the CDR3: TGTGCCAGCAGCACCACAGATACGCAGTATTTT.

The CDR3 DNA reads as TGTGCCTGGAATCTTCTGGGGGCGGGCAATGAGCAGTTCTTC. This sequence encodes CAWNLLGAGNEQFF. V and J are TRBV30 and TRBJ2-1; tentatively, D is TRBD1 (6 bases). The V and J ends lost 4 bases and 6 bases respectively, with 16 bases between them. CDR1 GTSNPN and CDR2 SVGIG come from the germline V gene (reference sequence). The CDR3 is 14 amino acids.

The chain has TRBV30 and TRBJ2-1; 12 positions match TRBD2. The V gene end was trimmed by 3 bases and the J gene end by 7 bases; junction bases not matched to a gene: 7. CDR1 GTSNPN and CDR2 SVGIG come from the germline V gene (reference sequence). The CDR3 loop spans 15 amino acids. CDR3 residues: CAWSPTSGGWNEQFF. The CDR3 DNA is TGTGCCTGGAGCCCCACTAGCGGGGGGTGGAATGAGCAGTTCTTC.

The J gene is TRBJ2-5, the V gene TRBV4-1; D remains ambiguous. V lost 0 bases, J lost 2 bases, and 7 bases lay in between. The CDR3 spans 14 residues. Germline lookup yields CDR1 MGHRA and CDR2 YSYEKL. In nucleotides, the CDR3 is TGCGCCAGCAGCCAAGATCTGGCGCAAGAGACCCAGTACTTC. Amino acids: CASSQDLAQETQYF.

V usage is TRBV4-1 and J usage is TRBJ2-7, with D perhaps being TRBD1 or TRBD2 (5 bases each). Trimming took 0 bases from V and 2 from J, leaving 20 bases between them. The CDR3 totals 18 residues. Germline V CDR1 and CDR2: MGHRA, YSYEKL. CDR3 in DNA: TGCGCCAGCAGCCAAGATGCGCTTTTCCACGAGGGGACCTACGAGCAGTACTTC. Translation gives CASSQDALFHEGTYEQYF.